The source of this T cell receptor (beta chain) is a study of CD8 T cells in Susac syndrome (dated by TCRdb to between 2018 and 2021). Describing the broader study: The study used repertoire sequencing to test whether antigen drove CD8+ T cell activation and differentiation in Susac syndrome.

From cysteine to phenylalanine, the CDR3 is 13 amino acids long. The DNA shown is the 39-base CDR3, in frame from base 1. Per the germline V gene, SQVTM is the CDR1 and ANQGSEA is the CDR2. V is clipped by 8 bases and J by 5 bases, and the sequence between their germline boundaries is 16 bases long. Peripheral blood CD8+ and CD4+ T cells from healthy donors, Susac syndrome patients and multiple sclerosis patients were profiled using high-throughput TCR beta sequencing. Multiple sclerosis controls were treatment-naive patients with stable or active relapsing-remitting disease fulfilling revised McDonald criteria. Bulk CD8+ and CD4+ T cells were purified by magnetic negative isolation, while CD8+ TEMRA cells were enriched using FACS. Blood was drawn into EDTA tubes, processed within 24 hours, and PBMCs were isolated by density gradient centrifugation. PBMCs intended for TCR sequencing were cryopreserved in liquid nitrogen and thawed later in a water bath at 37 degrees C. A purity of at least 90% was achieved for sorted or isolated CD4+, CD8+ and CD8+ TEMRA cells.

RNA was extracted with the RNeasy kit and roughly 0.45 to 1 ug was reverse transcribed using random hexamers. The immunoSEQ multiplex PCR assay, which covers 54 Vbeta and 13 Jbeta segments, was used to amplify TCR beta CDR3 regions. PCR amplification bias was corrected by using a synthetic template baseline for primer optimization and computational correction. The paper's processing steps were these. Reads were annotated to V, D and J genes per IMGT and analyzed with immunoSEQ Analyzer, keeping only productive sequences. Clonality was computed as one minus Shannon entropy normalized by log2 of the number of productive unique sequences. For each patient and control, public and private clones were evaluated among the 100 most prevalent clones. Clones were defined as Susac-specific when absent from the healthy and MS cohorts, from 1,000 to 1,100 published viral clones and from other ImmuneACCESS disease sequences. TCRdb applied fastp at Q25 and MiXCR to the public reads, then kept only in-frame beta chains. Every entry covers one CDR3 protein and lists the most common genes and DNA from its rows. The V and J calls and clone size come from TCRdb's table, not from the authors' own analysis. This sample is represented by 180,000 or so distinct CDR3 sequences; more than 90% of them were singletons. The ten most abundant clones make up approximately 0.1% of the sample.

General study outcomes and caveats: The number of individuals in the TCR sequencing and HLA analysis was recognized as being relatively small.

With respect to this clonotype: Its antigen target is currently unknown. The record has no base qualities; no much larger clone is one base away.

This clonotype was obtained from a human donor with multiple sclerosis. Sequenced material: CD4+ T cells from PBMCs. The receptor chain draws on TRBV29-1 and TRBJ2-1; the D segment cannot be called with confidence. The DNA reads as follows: TGCAGCACTATACGAAATTGGGACAATGAGCAGTTCTTC. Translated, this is CSTIRNWDNEQFF.